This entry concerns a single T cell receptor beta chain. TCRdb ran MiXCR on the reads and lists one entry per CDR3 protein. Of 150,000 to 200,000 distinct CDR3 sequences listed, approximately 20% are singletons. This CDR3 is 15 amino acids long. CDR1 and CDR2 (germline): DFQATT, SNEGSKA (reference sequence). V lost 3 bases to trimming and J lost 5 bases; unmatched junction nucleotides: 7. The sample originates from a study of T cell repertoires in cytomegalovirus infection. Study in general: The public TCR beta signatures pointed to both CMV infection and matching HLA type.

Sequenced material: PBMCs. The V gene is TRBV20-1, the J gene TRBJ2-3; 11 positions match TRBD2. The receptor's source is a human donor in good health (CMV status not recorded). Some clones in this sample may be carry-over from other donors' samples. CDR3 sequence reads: CSASLLAGVGDTQYF. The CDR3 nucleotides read TGCAGTGCTAGTCTACTAGCGGGAGTTGGAGATACGCAGTATTTT.